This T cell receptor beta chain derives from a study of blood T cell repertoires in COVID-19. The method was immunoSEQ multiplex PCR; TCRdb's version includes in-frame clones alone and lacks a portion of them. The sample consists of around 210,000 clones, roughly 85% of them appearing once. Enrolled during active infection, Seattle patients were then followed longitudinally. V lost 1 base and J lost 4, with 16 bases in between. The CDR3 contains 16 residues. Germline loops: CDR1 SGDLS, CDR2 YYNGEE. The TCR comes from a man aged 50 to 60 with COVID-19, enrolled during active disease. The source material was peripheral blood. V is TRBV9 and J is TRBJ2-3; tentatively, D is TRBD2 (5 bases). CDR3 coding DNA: TGTGCCAGCAGCGTATTCGAGAGGGCCCGCGCAGATACGCAGTATTTT. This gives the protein CASSVFERARADTQYF.